The clone carrying this T cell receptor (beta chain) was seen once. The antigen remains unidentified. TCRdb's table, derived via immunoSEQ multiplex PCR, lists solely in-frame clones and lacks some. The sample carries tens of thousands of clones, 70% to 90% recorded once. Stated time point: blood 4 weeks post-SBRT, at nephrectomy. Documented treatment: 15 Gy SBRT to primary tumor, nephrectomy 4 weeks later. Nephrectomy followed 15 Gy stereotactic body radiation by 4 weeks. Clear cell pathology was present in this patient's renal cell carcinoma. CDR3 length: 13 residues. Germline CDR1 reads SNHLY; CDR2 reads FYNNEI. With 6 bases clipped from V and 4 bases from J, the junction kept 2 bases outside the gene matches. The data derive from a study of radiation and T cells in renal cell carcinoma. Whole-study findings and limits: In blood, top tumor clones expanded by 2 weeks, shrinking by 4.

V is TRBV2 and J is TRBJ2-7; TRBD1 matches 11 bases. Material: blood, obtained from a patient whose treatment included radiotherapy and nephrectomy. This clonotype was sampled from a woman in her 70s with renal cell carcinoma. CDR3 sequence: CASSRDRGYEQYF. As DNA, the CDR3 is TGTGCCAGCAGCCGGGACAGGGGGTACGAGCAGTACTTC.